Listed below are T cell receptor beta chains from one sample, sequenced in a study of cytomegalovirus exposure and HLA in healthy donors. Sequencing used immunoSEQ multiplex PCR; TCRdb keeps in-frame clones, though not all of them. Of over 150,000 clones in the sample, 89% were seen once. Material: PBMCs. The source is a woman aged 18-30 years in good health and CMV-seropositive. The CDR3 runs from the conserved cysteine through the conserved F or W. The D gene is left open where the match is weak. The size entry is marked missing in some rows and otherwise reads once, few, many or a size class.

j_call | clone_size | d_call | v_call | cdr3_aa | cdr3_nt
TRBJ2-5 | NA | NA | TRBV2 | CASRAQETQYF | TGTGCCAGCAGAGCTCAAGAGACCCAGTACTTC
TRBJ2-4 | once | NA | TRBV10-1 | CASSESGGDRIQYF | TGCGCCAGCAGTGAGTCAGGCGGGGATCGGATTCAGTACTTC
TRBJ2-7 | NA | NA | TRBV18 | CASSPSVSYEQYF | TGTGCCAGCTCACCTTCAGTATCCTACGAGCAGTACTTC
TRBJ1-2 | NA | TRBD1 | TRBV18 | CASSLETGLYGYTF | TGTGCCAGCTCACTAGAGACAGGGCTCTATGGCTACACCTTC
TRBJ2-1 | NA | TRBD2 | TRBV28 | CASSLRLAGENNEQFF | TGTGCCAGCAGTTTAAGGCTAGCGGGAGAGAACAATGAGCAGTTCTTC
TRBJ1-2 | NA | NA | TRBV4-2 | CASSQQSRTGGYTF | TGTGCCAGCAGCCAACAATCACGGACTGGTGGCTACACCTTC
TRBJ1-1 | NA | TRBD1 | TRBV29-1 | CSVEGTGRAEAFF | TGCAGCGTTGAAGGGACAGGTCGGGCTGAAGCTTTCTTT
TRBJ2-5 | NA | NA | TRBV5-4 | CASSSPWPDQETQYF | TGTGCCAGCAGCTCTCCCTGGCCAGACCAAGAGACCCAGTACTTC
TRBJ2-7 | once | NA | TRBV7-8 | CASSLVRGSFEQYF | TGTGCCAGCAGCTTAGTGAGAGGGAGTTTCGAGCAGTACTTC
TRBJ2-2 | NA | TRBD1 | TRBV5-1 | CASSLGLGTGGTGELFF | TGCGCCAGCAGCTTGGGGTTGGGGACAGGAGGCACCGGGGAGCTGTTTTTT
TRBJ2-7 | few | NA | TRBV10-2 | CASSSGFDEQYF | TGCGCCAGCAGCTCGGGATTCGACGAGCAGTACTTC
TRBJ2-5 | NA | NA | TRBV10-1 | CASSEFPGVEETQYF | TGCGCCAGCAGTGAGTTTCCAGGGGTAGAAGAGACCCAGTACTTC
TRBJ2-2 | NA | NA | TRBV13 | CASSLIGGLNTGELFF | TGTGCCAGCAGCTTAATCGGCGGCTTGAACACCGGGGAGCTGTTTTTT
TRBJ2-3 | NA | TRBD1 | TRBV5-1 | CASSLRDSEGDTQYF | TGCGCCAGCAGCCTCCGGGACAGTGAAGGGGATACGCAGTATTTT
TRBJ2-7 | NA | NA | TRBV28 | CASRNTGYEQYF | TGTGCCAGCAGAAATACAGGGTACGAGCAGTACTTC
TRBJ1-2 | once | NA | TRBV7-2 | CASSTDGIYGYTF | TGTGCCAGCAGCACGGACGGGATTTATGGCTACACCTTC
TRBJ1-1 | NA | NA | TRBV7-9 | CASSLQGMNTEAFF | TGTGCCAGCAGCTTGCAGGGTATGAACACTGAAGCTTTCTTT
TRBJ2-5 | NA | TRBD2 | TRBV10-1 | CASSTFKREGGETQYF | TGCGCCAGCAGTACCTTCAAGCGGGAGGGCGGGGAGACCCAGTACTTC
TRBJ2-5 | NA | TRBD1 | TRBV5-1 | CASSLEGAETQYF | TGCGCCAGCAGCTTGGAGGGGGCTGAGACCCAGTACTTC
TRBJ2-5 | few | NA | TRBV30 | CAWSVSGVAETQYF | TGTGCCTGGAGTGTATCAGGGGTAGCAGAGACCCAGTACTTC
TRBJ2-1 | NA | NA | TRBV7-3 | CASSLILAAYNEQFF | TGTGCCAGCAGCTTAATATTAGCGGCATACAATGAGCAGTTCTTC
TRBJ2-7 | NA | TRBD2 | TRBV10-2 | CASRPTRLAGSYEQYF | TGCGCCAGCAGACCCACTCGACTAGCGGGCTCCTACGAGCAGTACTTC
TRBJ1-1 | NA | NA | TRBV6-5 | CASSYAAGWGTEAFF | TGTGCCAGCAGTTACGCGGCAGGGTGGGGCACTGAAGCTTTCTTT
TRBJ2-7 | NA | TRBD1 | TRBV5-1 | CASSLNPQGGEQYF | TGCGCCAGCAGCTTGAACCCACAGGGGGGCGAGCAGTACTTC
TRBJ1-1 | NA | NA | TRBV28 | CASSLSRGTNTEAFF | TGTGCCAGCAGTTTAAGTCGGGGGACGAACACTGAAGCTTTCTTT
TRBJ2-3 | NA | NA | TRBV25-1 | CASSHPDSVNTDTQYF | TGTGCCAGCAGCCACCCGGATAGCGTTAACACAGATACGCAGTATTTT
TRBJ1-3 | once | NA | TRBV11-2 | CASRRGSGNTIYF | TGTGCCAGCCGCAGGGGCTCTGGAAACACCATATATTTT
TRBJ2-1 | NA | NA | TRBV11-3 | CASSGRELLSEQFF | TGTGCCAGCAGCGGCCGGGAACTACTAAGTGAGCAGTTCTTC
TRBJ2-7 | NA | TRBD2 | TRBV4-2 | CASSQEAGGPSYEQYF | TGTGCCAGCAGCCAAGAAGCGGGAGGGCCATCCTACGAGCAGTACTTC
TRBJ2-3 | NA | TRBD2 | TRBV5-4 | CASSQPGTSPFVEQYF | TGCGCCAGCAGCCAACCCGGGACTAGCCCCTTTGTGGAGCAGTATTTT
TRBJ2-3 | NA | TRBD2 | TRBV6-5 | CASRTGLAGDTQYF | TGTGCCAGCCGAACGGGACTAGCGGGAGATACGCAGTATTTT
TRBJ2-1 | NA | TRBD1 | TRBV5-1 | CASYLAGGSNEQFF | TGCGCCAGCTATCTGGCAGGGGGCTCCAATGAGCAGTTCTTC
TRBJ2-1 | NA | NA | TRBV10-2 | CASTASSYNEQFF | TGCGCCAGCACCGCTAGCTCCTACAATGAGCAGTTCTTC
TRBJ2-2 | once | NA | TRBV4-1 | CASSHIQDTGELFF | TGCGCCAGCAGCCACATACAGGACACCGGGGAGCTGTTTTTT
TRBJ2-7 | NA | NA | TRBV9 | CASSPPAGDLREQYF | TGTGCCAGCAGCCCTCCTGCCGGGGACTTACGGGAGCAGTACTTC
TRBJ2-7 | NA | TRBD2 | TRBV27 | CASSFLSGREQYF | TGTGCCAGCAGTTTCCTTAGCGGGCGTGAGCAGTACTTC
TRBJ2-5 | NA | TRBD1 | TRBV2 | CASRPRTGGAETQYF | TGTGCCAGCAGGCCGAGGACAGGGGGCGCGGAGACCCAGTACTTC
TRBJ2-7 | NA | TRBD1 | TRBV27 | CASSYQDRAFYEQYF | TGTGCCAGCAGTTACCAGGACAGGGCGTTTTACGAGCAGTACTTC
TRBJ2-3 | NA | NA | TRBV11-2 | CASSLDITDTQYF | TGTGCCAGCAGCTTAGATATAACAGATACGCAGTATTTT
TRBJ2-1 | once | TRBD2 | TRBV7-7 | CASTRLAGGLGEQFF | TGTGCTAGCACCCGACTAGCGGGAGGGCTGGGGGAGCAGTTCTTC
TRBJ1-2 | NA | NA | TRBV29-1 | CSASQGFNYGYTF | TGCAGCGCTTCCCAGGGTTTTAACTATGGCTACACCTTC
TRBJ2-1 | once | TRBD2 | TRBV6-5 | CASSLTSGGEWIF | TGTGCCAGCAGCCTGACTAGCGGGGGGGAATGGATCTTC